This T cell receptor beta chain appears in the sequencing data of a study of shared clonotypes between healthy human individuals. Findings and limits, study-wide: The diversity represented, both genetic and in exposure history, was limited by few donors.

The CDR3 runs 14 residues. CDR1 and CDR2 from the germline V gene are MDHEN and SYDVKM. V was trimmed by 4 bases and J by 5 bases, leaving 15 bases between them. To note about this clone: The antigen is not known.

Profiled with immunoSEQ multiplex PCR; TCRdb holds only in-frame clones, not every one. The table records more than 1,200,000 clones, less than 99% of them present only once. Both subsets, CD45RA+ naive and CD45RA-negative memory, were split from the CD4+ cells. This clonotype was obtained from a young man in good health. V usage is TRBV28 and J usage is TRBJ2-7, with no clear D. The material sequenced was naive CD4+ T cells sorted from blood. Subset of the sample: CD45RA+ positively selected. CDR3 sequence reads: CASSSPGSSDEQYF. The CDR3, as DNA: TGTGCCAGCAGTTCCCCCGGCTCCTCGGACGAGCAGTACTTC.